A single T cell receptor (beta chain) is shown here with its context. Its cognate antigen is unknown. The CDR3 is 17 amino acids. Looked up from germline, CDR1 is SNHLY and CDR2 is FYNNEI. Trimming left V 7 bases short and J 3 bases short, with 22 bases between. The sample comes from a study of Ad26.COV2.S vaccination and SARS-CoV-2 variants. Treatment specified: roughly 19 received Ad26.COV2.S at low or high dose, single or two shots; about 5 received placebo; per-sample allocation not given. Sampling occurred on day 63 after the first vaccine or placebo injection. Clones were sequenced by immunoSEQ multiplex PCR, and TCRdb holds only the in-frame ones, with some missing. The table shows 300,000 to 500,000 clones, with 88% occurring only once. Study-wide points: Substantial breadth was reported for post-vaccination spike-specific CD8+ and CD4+ T cells.

The material was peripheral blood, obtained in a trial of Ad26.COV2.S vaccine versus placebo. This chain uses TRBV2 with TRBJ1-5, with D tentatively TRBD1 (5 bases). This TCR came from a person between 18 and 65 years old who received the Ad26.COV2.S COVID-19 vaccine or a placebo. This chain's CDR3 is CASTPGGRITHNQPQHF. The CDR3 DNA reads as TGTGCCAGCACCCCGGGGGGTCGCATCACACACAATCAGCCCCAGCATTTT.